Below, one T cell receptor beta chain is given with its context. The target antigen is unknown. The data were obtained in a study of OX40 agonist ivuxolimab in advanced cancers. This CDR3 is built from 13 residues. V lost 3 bases and J 1 base, leaving 4 bases between the germline ends. Germline-derived CDR1 and CDR2 are SGHVS and FNYEAQ. Findings and limits, study-wide: At 0.1 to 3.0 mg/kg and by week 6, clonal expansion occurred in CD4+ and CD8+ blood T cells.

Some clones are missing from TCRdb's copy, which holds only in-frame ones; the method was immunoSEQ multiplex PCR. The sample has around 80,000 clones, 84% seen once. The sequencing used CD4+ or CD8+ T cells sorted from blood, collected in a trial of the OX40 agonist ivuxolimab. The origin of this receptor is an adult with an advanced solid tumor such as melanoma, head and neck, liver or kidney cancer. This sequence joins TRBV7-6 and TRBJ2-1; D is undetermined. The CDR3 DNA reads as TGTGCCAGCAGCTTCCAATCCTACAATGAGCAGTTCTTC. Translating it yields CASSFQSYNEQFF.